The 16 T cell receptor beta chains presented below share a single source sample, sequenced in a study of T cells expressing NK-cell markers. With the 5' RACE reads reprocessed, TCRdb shows one record per CDR3 protein and no DNA. This sample carries 90,000 to 130,000 distinct CDR3 sequences, with approximately 17% going to the ten biggest clones. Sequencing input: blood T cells: a sorted CD56 or NKG2C T cell subset, CD4+ or CD8+ T cells, or bulk PBMC T cells (not recorded which). These receptors were collected from a woman between 18 and 75 years old in good health.

This sequence joins TRBV7-9 and TRBJ2-1; checking the TCRdb D call of TRBD2 is not possible without DNA. Looked up from germline, CDR1 is SEHNR and CDR2 is FQNEAQ (reference sequence). The CDR3 runs to 14 residues. This CDR3 reads CASSPSSLNNEQFF.

The V gene is TRBV11-1, the J gene TRBJ1-3; the D gene TCRdb calls, TRBD1, cannot be checked with no DNA. The CDR3 consists of 18 residues. CDR1 and CDR2 (germline): SGHAT, FQDESV (reference sequence). CDR3 region: CASIQTGPGTDSGNTIYF.

The J gene is TRBJ2-4, the V gene TRBV9; TCRdb picks TRBD1, but there is no DNA to check that call. The CDR3 has 14 residues. Germline CDR1 reads SGDLS; CDR2 reads YYNGEE. CDR3 region: CASSPTGLSNIQYF.

This chain uses TRBV12-3 or TRBV12-4 with TRBJ1-2. This CDR3 spans 13 amino acids. CDR3 in amino acids: CASSPGRVYGYTF.

V and J are TRBV11-2 and TRBJ2-1; with no DNA, the TCRdb D assignment of TRBD1 cannot be verified. Germline V gene data show CDR1 as SGHAT and CDR2 as FQNNGV. The CDR3 has 17 amino acids. The CDR3 is CASSLDWGGPPDNEQFF.

The rearrangement links TRBV9 to TRBJ2-1; the D gene TCRdb calls, TRBD2, cannot be checked with no DNA. Per the germline V gene, CDR1 is SGDLS and CDR2 is YYNGEE. The CDR3 is 14 residues long. The CDR3 loop is CASSPSGGYNEQFF.

This chain uses TRBV6-1 with TRBJ2-5; with no DNA, the TCRdb D assignment of TRBD2 cannot be verified. Looked up from germline, CDR1 is MNHNS and CDR2 is SASEGT. The CDR3 covers 15 residues. This CDR3 reads CASKFTEENWETQYF.

The V and J genes are TRBV12-3 or TRBV12-4 and TRBJ1-1; the D call of TRBD1 rests on TCRdb alone, since no DNA is present to check it. The CDR3 extends over 14 amino acids. The CDR3 region is CASTWDKMNTEAFF.

The chain couples TRBV19 to TRBJ1-3; no DNA is available, so the TRBD1 call from TCRdb remains unchecked. The CDR3 has 15 residues. Per germline, CDR1 LNHDA and CDR2 SQIVND (reference sequence). CDR3 amino acids: CASRQATRSGNTIYF.

Here the CDR3 reads CALLRNRGNYGYTF. The V call is TRBV7-9, the J call TRBJ1-2; TCRdb picks TRBD1, but there is no DNA to check that call. The CDR3 extends over 14 amino acids. Germline assignment: CDR1 SEHNR and CDR2 FQNEAQ (reference sequence).

The chain carries TRBV4-1 and TRBJ2-5; the D gene TCRdb calls, TRBD1, cannot be checked with no DNA. Germline values: CDR1 MGHRA, CDR2 YSYEKL. This CDR3 comprises 13 residues. The CDR3 region is CASRRTEQETQYF.

The chain links TRBV19 to TRBJ2-7; TCRdb indicates TRBD2, and absent DNA this call remains unverified. The CDR3 has 13 residues. CDR1 is LNHDA, CDR2 SQIVND, per germline (reference sequence). The CDR3 is CASSTGPAYEQYF.

This chain connects TRBV7-9 to TRBJ2-1; with no DNA, the TCRdb D assignment of TRBD1 cannot be verified. The CDR3 extends over 12 amino acids. Germline V gene lookup returns CDR1 SEHNR and CDR2 FQNEAQ (reference sequence). The CDR3 loop reads CASRDSRHEQFF.

The chain employs TRBV20-1 and TRBJ2-1; the TRBD2 assignment by TCRdb is unverifiable without DNA. CDR1 and CDR2 from the germline V gene are DFQATT and SNEGSKA (reference sequence). There are 14 residues in the CDR3. This CDR3 reads CRTMTSGEYNEQFF.

This sequence joins TRBV10-1 and TRBJ2-5; TCRdb selects TRBD2, and the lack of DNA leaves this call unchecked. Germline V gene lookup returns CDR1 WNHNN and CDR2 SYGVQD (reference sequence). The CDR3 sequence is 15 residues long. The CDR3 sequence: CASSDGTSGGETQYF.

The rearrangement uses TRBV5-4 and TRBJ2-1; TCRdb picks TRBD2, but there is no DNA to check that call. Per the germline V gene, CDR1 is SGHNT and CDR2 is YYREEE (reference sequence). CDR3 length: 16 amino acids. The CDR3 here is CASSSPGLASWAEQFF.